This record looks at one T cell receptor beta chain sequence and its context. These data come from a study of T cell changes during pregnancy in multiple sclerosis. Assay used: immunoSEQ multiplex PCR; TCRdb lists only in-frame clones, some missing. The sample lists around 67,000 clones, 85% to 90% seen once, with around a tenth in the top ten. V lost 1 base, J lost 1 base, and 3 bases stayed unmatched. The CDR3 length is 15 residues. CDR1 and CDR2 (germline): MGHRA, YSYEKL. The sample consisted of peripheral blood, taken after pregnancy. This chain links TRBV4-1 with TRBJ2-7; 8 nucleotides match TRBD1. This receptor was identified in a female donor in good health, enrolled as a control in a pregnancy study. The CDR3 DNA is TGCGCCAGCAGCCAAGTAACAGGGGGTTCCTACGAGCAGTACTTC. Translating it yields CASSQVTGGSYEQYF.